This TCR beta chain appears in the sequencing data of a study of blood T cell repertoires in COVID-19. Exposed volunteers were people who met a COVID-19 case within 2 weeks before study entry. Losses at the gene ends were 6 bases for V and 7 bases for J; bases not matched to a gene: 11. This CDR3 spans 15 amino acids. Clones were sequenced by immunoSEQ multiplex PCR, and TCRdb holds only the in-frame ones, with some missing. The sample holds 230,000 or so clones; 85% are singletons and the top ten take 5% to 7.5%. This receptor was taken from a woman aged 45-60 years who had been exposed to COVID-19. V usage is TRBV23-1 and J usage is TRBJ2-3, with 9 bases that match TRBD2. TRBV23-1 is classed as an ORF, of uncertain function. Sequencing input: PBMCs or T cells enriched from blood (not recorded which). The CDR3 region has the DNA TGCGCCAGCAGCCCCCCAGCGCGGGGGGGAAATACGCAGTATTTT. Translation gives CASSPPARGGNTQYF.